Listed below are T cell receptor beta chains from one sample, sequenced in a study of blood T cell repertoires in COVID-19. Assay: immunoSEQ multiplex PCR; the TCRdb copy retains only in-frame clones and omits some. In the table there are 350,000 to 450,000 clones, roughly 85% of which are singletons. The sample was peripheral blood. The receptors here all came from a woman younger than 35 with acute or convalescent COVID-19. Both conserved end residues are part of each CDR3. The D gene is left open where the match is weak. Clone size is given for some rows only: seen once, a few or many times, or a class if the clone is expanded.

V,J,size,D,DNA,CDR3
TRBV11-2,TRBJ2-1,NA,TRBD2,TGTGCCAGCGGCAGGACTAGCGGGGTAAATGAGCAGTTCTTC,CASGRTSGVNEQFF
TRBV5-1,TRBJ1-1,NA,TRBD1,TGCGCCAGCAGCTCGACAGGGGGCACTGAAGCTTTCTTT,CASSSTGGTEAFF
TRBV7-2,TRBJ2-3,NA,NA,TGTGCCAGCAGCCCTAGAGGGGATACGCAGTATTTT,CASSPRGDTQYF
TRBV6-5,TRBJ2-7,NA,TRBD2,TGTGCCAGCAGTTTGACTAGCGGTTACGAGCAGTACTTC,CASSLTSGYEQYF
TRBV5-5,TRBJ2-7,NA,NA,TGTGCCAGCAGCTTGGCCAGGGGAATCGACGAGCAGTACTTC,CASSLARGIDEQYF
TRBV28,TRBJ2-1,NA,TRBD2,TGTGCCAGCAGTAAGCGGGAGAAGGTAGACAATGAGCAGTTCTTC,CASSKREKVDNEQFF
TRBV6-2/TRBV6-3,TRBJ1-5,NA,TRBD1,TGTGCCAGCAGTTATGGGACAGACAATCAGCCCCAGCATTTT,CASSYGTDNQPQHF
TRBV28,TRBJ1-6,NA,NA,TGTGCCAGCAGGAACAGGCCGAATTCACCCCTCCACTTT,CASRNRPNSPLHF
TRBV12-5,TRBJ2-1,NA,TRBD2,TGTGCTAGTGGTCTTCCGGTAGCGGGGGGATACAATGAGCAGTTCTTC,CASGLPVAGGYNEQFF
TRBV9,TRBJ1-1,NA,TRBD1,TGTGCCAGCAGCACTCGGACAGGGGCCCCTTTCTTT,CASSTRTGAPFF
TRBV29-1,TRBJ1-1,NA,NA,TGCAGCGTTATCAGGGGTCGGACTGAAGCTTTCTTT,CSVIRGRTEAFF
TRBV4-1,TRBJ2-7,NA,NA,TGCGCCAGCAGCCAAATTTTCAGCTACGAGCAGTACTTC,CASSQIFSYEQYF
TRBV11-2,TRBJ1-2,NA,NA,TGTGCCAGCAAGGTGGAGGGCCGGTGGGGCTATGGCTACACCTTC,CASKVEGRWGYGYTF
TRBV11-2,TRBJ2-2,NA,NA,TGTGCCAGCAGCTTAGAATGGTCCACGGGGACCGGGGAGCTGTTTTTT,CASSLEWSTGTGELFF
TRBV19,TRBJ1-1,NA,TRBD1,TGTGCCAGTGGGGACAGGGAGAACACTGAAGCTTTCTTT,CASGDRENTEAFF
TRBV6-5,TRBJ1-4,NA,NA,TGTGCCAGCAGTTACTCCGGACAGCTCAATGAAAAACTGTTTTTT,CASSYSGQLNEKLFF
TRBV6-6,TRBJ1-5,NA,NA,TGTGCCAGCAGTTACGACAGAGATCAGCCCCAGCATTTT,CASSYDRDQPQHF
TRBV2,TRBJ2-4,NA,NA,TGTGCCAGCAGTGGCCAGGGCTCCTCGACGGACATTCAGTACTTC,CASSGQGSSTDIQYF
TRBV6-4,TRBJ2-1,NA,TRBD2,TGTGCCAGCAGTGACCAAACTAGCGGGGAGCAGTTCTTC,CASSDQTSGEQFF
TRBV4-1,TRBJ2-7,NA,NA,TGCGCCAGCAGCCAAGATCCACTAGCAAGCGACGAGCAGTACTTC,CASSQDPLASDEQYF
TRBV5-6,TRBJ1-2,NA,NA,TGTGCCAGCAGCTTGCGGGTTAACTATGGCTACACCTTC,CASSLRVNYGYTF
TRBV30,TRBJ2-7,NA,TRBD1,TGTGCCTGGAGTACCGGCCGGACAGGGGCCCTTGGGGAGCAGTACTTC,CAWSTGRTGALGEQYF
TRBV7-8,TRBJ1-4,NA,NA,TGTGCCAGCAGCTCCGAGGCTTTAAGCGGGGAAAAACTGTTTTTT,CASSSEALSGEKLFF
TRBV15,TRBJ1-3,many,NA,TGTGCCACCAGCAGAGATGCGGGGGCTTCTGGAAACACCATATATTTT,CATSRDAGASGNTIYF
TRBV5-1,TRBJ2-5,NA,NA,TGCGCCAGCAGCCTACAAGAGACCCAGTACTTC,CASSLQETQYF
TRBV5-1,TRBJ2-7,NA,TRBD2,TGCGCCAGCAGCTTCCTAGCGGGACCGAGCTCCTACGAGCAGTACTTC,CASSFLAGPSSYEQYF
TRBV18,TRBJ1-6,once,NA,TGTGCCAGCTCCCAAGACAGTTTCAATTCACCCCTCCACTTT,CASSQDSFNSPLHF
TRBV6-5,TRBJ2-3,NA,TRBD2,TGTGCCGCGGGACTAGATGTTGGTACGCAGTATTTT,CAAGLDVGTQYF
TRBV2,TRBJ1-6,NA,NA,TGTGCCAGCACCGAGCAGGGTAGAGATAATTCACCCCTCCACTTT,CASTEQGRDNSPLHF
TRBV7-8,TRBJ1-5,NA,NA,TGTGCCAGCAGCTTAGAGGGCAGGGTTTTAGATCAGCCCCAGCATTTT,CASSLEGRVLDQPQHF
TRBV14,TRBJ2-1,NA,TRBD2,TGTGCCAGCAGCCCCCGCGGTGGCAGCGGGGGCTACAATGAGCAGTTCTTC,CASSPRGGSGGYNEQFF
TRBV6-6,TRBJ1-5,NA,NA,TGTGCCAGCAGTTTCGACAGGTCCCATAGCAATCAGCCCCAGCATTTT,CASSFDRSHSNQPQHF
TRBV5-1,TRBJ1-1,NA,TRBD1,TGCGCTACAAGACAGGGTCCCGGATCGAGTCTTGAAGCTTTCTTT,CATRQGPGSSLEAFF
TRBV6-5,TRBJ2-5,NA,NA,TGTGCCAGCAGTTACTCCCCAGGGATATCAGAGACCCAGTACTTC,CASSYSPGISETQYF
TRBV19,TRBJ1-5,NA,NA,TGTGCCAGTAGTATAGGAGGACAGCCCCAGCATTTT,CASSIGGQPQHF
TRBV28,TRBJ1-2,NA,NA,TGTGCCACCACCCGGGAGGAACACTATGGCTACACCTTC,CATTREEHYGYTF
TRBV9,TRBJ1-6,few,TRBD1,TGTGCCAGCAGCGTGGGGACAGGGGTCTCACCCCTCCACTTT,CASSVGTGVSPLHF
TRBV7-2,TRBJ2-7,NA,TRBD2,TGTGCCAGCAGCTTAGCGGGGACTAGCGGAGACGAGCAGTACTTC,CASSLAGTSGDEQYF
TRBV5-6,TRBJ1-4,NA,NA,TGTGCCAGCAGCTTCCAACAGGGAACTAATGAAAAACTGTTTTTT,CASSFQQGTNEKLFF
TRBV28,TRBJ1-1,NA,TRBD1,TGTGCCAGCAGTTTACTTCCTCGACAGGGGAGGAGTGAAGCTTTCTTT,CASSLLPRQGRSEAFF
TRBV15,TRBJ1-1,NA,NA,TGTGCCACCAGCCCGCCCGGGATGAACACTGAAGCTTTCTTT,CATSPPGMNTEAFF
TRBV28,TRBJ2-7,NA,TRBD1,TGTGCCAGCAGTCGAGGGACAGGGAGACACGAGCAGTACTTC,CASSRGTGRHEQYF
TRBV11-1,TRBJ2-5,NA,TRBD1,TGTGCCAGCAGCTTAGGAGACAGGGATGTTGAGACCCAGTACTTC,CASSLGDRDVETQYF
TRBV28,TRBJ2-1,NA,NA,TGTGCCAGCATTAGATCGAGCTCCTACAATGAGCAGTTCTTC,CASIRSSSYNEQFF
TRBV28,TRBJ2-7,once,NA,TGTGCCAGCAGTGCCAGGTACGAGCAGTACTTC,CASSARYEQYF
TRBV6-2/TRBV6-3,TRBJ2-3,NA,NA,TGTGCCAGCAGTTACGGTAGCTACACAGATACGCAGTATTTT,CASSYGSYTDTQYF
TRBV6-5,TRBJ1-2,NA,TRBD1,TGTGCCAGCAGTATAAGGACAGGGAACTATGGCTACACCTTC,CASSIRTGNYGYTF
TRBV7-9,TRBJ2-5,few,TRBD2,TGTGCCAGCGGGCAACTAGCGGAAGAGACCCAGTACTTC,CASGQLAEETQYF
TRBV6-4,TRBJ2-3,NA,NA,TGTGCCAGCAGTGGACTAGGCTCCGATACGCAGTATTTT,CASSGLGSDTQYF
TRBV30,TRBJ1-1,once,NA,TGTGCCTGGAGTGTGACTAGGGACACTGAAGCTTTCTTT,CAWSVTRDTEAFF
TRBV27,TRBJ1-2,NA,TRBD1,TGTGCCAGCAGTTTTTCCGGGACAGGGAGTCCCTATGGCTACACCTTC,CASSFSGTGSPYGYTF
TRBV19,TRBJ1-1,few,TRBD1,TGTGCCAGTAGTATAGGCCTCGTGACGGGACAGCTGAAGAACACTGAAGCTTTCTTT,CASSIGLVTGQLKNTEAFF